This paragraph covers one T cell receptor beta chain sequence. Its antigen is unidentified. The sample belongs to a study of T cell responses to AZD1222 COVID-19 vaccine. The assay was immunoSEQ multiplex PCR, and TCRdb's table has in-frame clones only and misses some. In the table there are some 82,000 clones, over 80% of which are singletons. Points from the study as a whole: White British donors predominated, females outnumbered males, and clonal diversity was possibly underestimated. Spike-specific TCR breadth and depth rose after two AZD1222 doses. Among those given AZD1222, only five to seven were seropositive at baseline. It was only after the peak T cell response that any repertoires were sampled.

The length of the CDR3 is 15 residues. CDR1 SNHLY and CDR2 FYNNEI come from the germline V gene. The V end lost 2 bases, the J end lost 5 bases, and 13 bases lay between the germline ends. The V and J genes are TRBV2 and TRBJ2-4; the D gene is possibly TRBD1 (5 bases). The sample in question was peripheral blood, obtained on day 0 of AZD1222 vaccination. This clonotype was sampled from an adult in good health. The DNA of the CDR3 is TGTGCCAGCAGTGAAAGGTGGCAGGGCCAAAACATTCAGTACTTC. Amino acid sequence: CASSERWQGQNIQYF.